This T cell receptor (beta chain) was retrieved from a study of tumor-infiltrating lymphocytes in primary liver carcinoma. Co-extraction yielded RNA and DNA from around 18-30 mg of unsorted bulk tissue. This clonotype was recorded many times. The antigen is undetermined. Study-level points and caveats: Whereas tumor region pairs overlapped more, tumor-adjacent and tumor-blood pairs overlapped less.

Production of TCR beta cDNA used roughly 0.55 ug total RNA together with a constant-region primer. Investigators got TCR beta libraries out of three nested multiplex PCR rounds, done with slightly modified ARM-PCR. One entry per CDR3 protein, called by TCRdb with MiXCR from the multiplex PCR reads. The sample gives 75,000 or so distinct CDR3 sequences, roughly three quarters of which show up once; about 30% is in the top ten. Material for sequencing was liver tumor tissue from sampling region 4. Noted subset: tumor region T4, right-lateral pole. This TCR derives from a man aged 35 to 55 with primary liver carcinoma and hepatitis B virus infection.

The CDR3 region is CASSWTGNNEQFF. The DNA of the CDR3 is TGTGCCAGCAGCTGGACGGGTAACAATGAGCAGTTCTTC. The chain carries TRBV6-5 and TRBJ2-1; unclear D gene. Trimming pared 6 bases from V and 5 bases from J, leaving 11 bases between. The germline V gene encodes CDR1 MNHEY and CDR2 SVGAGI. The CDR3 is 13 amino acids.